Presented here are 17 T cell receptor beta chains from one specimen sequenced in a study of persistence of HIV-infected CD4 T cells. Their cognate antigens are unknown. An overlapping HIV-1 Gag peptide pool stimulated these cells at approximately 0.91 ug/peptide/mL. Memory cells lacking CD40L and CD69 with high CD45RO were sorted. This was the immunoSEQ version 4 assay in survey mode. The table came from immunoSEQ multiplex PCR; TCRdb's copy has only in-frame clones and leaves some out. Of about 60,000 clones listed, less than 85% are singletons. Sequenced here: CD4+ T cells sorted from PBMCs after approximately 19-hour stimulation, sampled from a patient who received antiretroviral therapy. The receptors stem from an adult man with HIV who was CMV-seropositive.

This clone appeared a few times. The chain is built from TRBV5-1 and TRBJ1-1, with D possibly TRBD1 on 6 matching bases. With 1 base removed from V and 1 base from J, the gap between germline ends came to 11 bases. This CDR3 has 15 amino acids. CDR1 SGHRS and CDR2 YFSETQ come from the germline V gene. As DNA, the CDR3 is TGCGCCAGCAGCTTGATGGGGGCGCGGAACACTGAAGCTTTCTTT. Translated: CASSLMGARNTEAFF.

This chain connects TRBV9 to TRBJ1-1; TRBD1 might be the D (5 bases). Germline V gives CDR1 SGDLS, CDR2 YYNGEE. V lost 0 bases and J lost 10, with 13 bases in between. CDR3 length: 13 amino acids. The CDR3 sequence is CASSVAGRGGAFF. CDR3 bases: TGTGCCAGCAGCGTAGCCGGGAGGGGCGGAGCTTTCTTT.

The gene calls are TRBV27 and TRBJ2-7, with TRBD2 matching over 7 bases. The V gene end was trimmed by 8 bases and the J gene end by 3 bases; junction bases not matched to a gene: 10. CDR3 size: 14 residues. Germline CDR1 is MNHEY and CDR2 is SMNVEV (reference sequence). The DNA for the CDR3 is TGTGCCAGCGGGGGGAGGGGCAACCACTACGAGCAGTACTTC. Protein sequence: CASGGRGNHYEQYF.

This clone appeared once. This chain links TRBV6-5 with TRBJ1-1; D gene unclear. The CDR3 consists of 14 residues. V was clipped by 2 bases and J by 1 base, with 8 bases between them. CDR1 MNHEY and CDR2 SVGAGI come from the germline V gene. The CDR3 loop reads CASSYPGSNTEAFF. CDR3 DNA: TGTGCCAGCAGTTACCCCGGATCGAACACTGAAGCTTTCTTT.

The chain joins TRBV19 to TRBJ2-3; D possibly uses TRBD1 or TRBD2 (5 bases each). The CDR3 loop spans 14 amino acids. Looked up from germline, CDR1 is LNHDA and CDR2 is SQIVND (reference sequence). Trimming cost V 7 bases and J 1 base, with 12 bases left between them. CDR3 protein: CASIRDPGTDTQYF. The CDR3 DNA sequence: TGTGCCAGTATTCGGGACCCCGGCACAGATACGCAGTATTTT.

The chain combines TRBV5-1 with TRBJ2-7; tentatively, D is TRBD1 or TRBD2 (6 bases each). The germline CDR1 and CDR2 sequences are SGHRS and YFSETQ. The CDR3 sequence is 15 residues long. The V and J ends lost 0 bases and 1 base respectively, with 11 bases between them. The CDR3 loop is CASSLEGGRSYEQYF. CDR3 nucleotide sequence: TGCGCCAGCAGCTTGGAGGGGGGCCGTTCCTACGAGCAGTACTTC.

The V call is TRBV20-1, the J call TRBJ2-7; 7 bases align to TRBD2. Germline CDR1 reads DFQATT; CDR2 reads SNEGSKA (reference sequence). V was clipped by 3 bases and J by 1 base; unmatched bases: 6. This CDR3 comprises 14 residues. CDR3 sequence (DNA): TGCAGTGCTAGTAGCGGGTCGATGTCCTACGAGCAGTACTTC. Translated, it gives CSASSGSMSYEQYF.

The chain links TRBV21-1 to TRBJ2-7; TRBD1 is taken as the D call from the table, unchecked against the DNA. TRBV21-1 is a known pseudogene. This CDR3 spans 15 amino acids. CDR3 residues: CASSTPLQGSHEQYF. For the CDR3, the DNA is TGTGCCAGCAGCACCCCTCTACAGGGATCGCACGAGCAGTACTTC.

The rearrangement uses TRBV18 and TRBJ2-1, with 10 bases matching TRBD1. This CDR3 spans 14 amino acids. Germline trimming cut 4 bases from V and 8 bases from J; bases unmatched to any gene: 5. CDR1 and CDR2 from the germline V gene are KGHSH and LQKENI. In DNA, the CDR3 is TGTGCCAGCTCACGAGACAGGGGGCGTGATGAGCAGTTCTTC. Translating it yields CASSRDRGRDEQFF.

In DNA, the CDR3 is TGCAGCGTTGAAGCGGCAGGGAGGACCAATGAGCAGTTCTTC. It specifies CSVEAAGRTNEQFF. The J gene is TRBJ2-1, the V gene TRBV29-1; D is perhaps TRBD2 (6 bases). The CDR3 is made up of 14 amino acids. The germline CDR1 and CDR2 sequences are SQVTM and ANQGSEA. Trimming stripped 1 base from V and 6 bases from J, with 13 bases between.

This clone showed up just a few times. The chain recombines TRBV19 with TRBJ1-5; no firm D call. The CDR3 spans 12 residues. V was pared by 5 bases and J by 9 bases, with 11 bases between. CDR1 is LNHDA, CDR2 SQIVND, per germline (reference sequence). CDR3: CASSLLQGPQHF. The CDR3 DNA is TGTGCCAGTAGTTTGCTCCAAGGGCCCCAGCATTTT.

The chain joins TRBV3-1 (or the pseudogene TRBV3-2) to TRBJ2-2; D call uncertain. V dropped 6 bases and J dropped 6 bases, with 5 bases sitting between them. CDR1 and CDR2 (germline): LGHDT, YNNKEL (reference sequence). The CDR3 extends over 11 amino acids. The CDR3 sequence: CASRNAGELFF. The CDR3 region has the DNA TGTGCCAGCAGGAATGCCGGGGAGCTGTTTTTT.

The chain carries TRBV2 and TRBJ1-3, with TRBD1 matching over 10 bases. Unmatched junction bases numbered 7, after V lost 8 bases and J lost 0 bases. Germline values: CDR1 SNHLY, CDR2 FYNNEI. CDR3 size: 16 residues. CDR3 amino acids: CASRGRTGGSGNTIYF. CDR3 bases: TGTGCCAGCCGAGGAAGGACAGGGGGCTCTGGAAACACCATATATTTT.

This clone came up a few times. The gene calls are TRBV7-2 and TRBJ1-1, with a weak D call TRBD1 (5 bases). V lost 6 bases, J lost 3 bases, and 11 bases lay in between. This CDR3 has 13 residues. Per the germline V gene, CDR1 is SGHTA and CDR2 is FQGNSA. The CDR3 spells CASSSQGYTEAFF. The CDR3, as DNA: TGTGCCAGCAGTTCCCAGGGTTACACTGAAGCTTTCTTT. The entire variable domain, with the rest obtained from reference TRBV7-2 and TRBJ1-1, is as follows: GAGVSQSPSNKVTEKGKDVELRCDPISGHTALYWYRQSLGQGLEFLIYFQGNSAPDKSGLPSDRFSAERTGGSVSTLTIQRTQQEDSAVYLCASSSQGYTEAFFGQGTRLTVV.

The chain joins TRBV27 to TRBJ2-3, with 7 positions matching TRBD1. This CDR3 has 17 residues. The germline gives CDR1 MNHEY, CDR2 SMNVEV (reference sequence). The trim removed 7 bases at V and 2 bases at J, leaving 15 bases unmatched. Here the CDR3 DNA reads TGTGCCAGCACTCGGGGCAGGGGGATGTCAAACACAGATACGCAGTATTTT. This gives the protein CASTRGRGMSNTDTQYF.

This clone was observed a few times. This rearrangement joins TRBV5-6 to TRBJ1-6; the D gene is possibly TRBD1 (6 bases). This CDR3 contains 14 residues. Germline V gene sequence: CDR1 SGHDT, CDR2 YYEEEE. Trimming removed 3 bases at V and 10 bases at J, with 14 bases between. Here the CDR3 DNA reads TGTGCCAGCAGCTGGGGGGCAGATCGCTCACCCCTCCACTTT. Translated, it gives CASSWGADRSPLHF.

This chain links TRBV2 with TRBJ2-3; D may be TRBD1 (5 bases). The CDR3 runs 15 residues. V was trimmed by 4 bases and J by 3 bases, leaving 14 bases between them. CDR1 SNHLY and CDR2 FYNNEI come from the germline V gene. CDR3 DNA sequence: TGTGCCAGCAGTGCCGGCGCCAGGGCGACAGATACGCAGTATTTT. This gives the protein CASSAGARATDTQYF.